In this sample, the clone carrying this T cell receptor (beta chain) turned up many times. This CDR3 is built from 15 residues. The V gene end was trimmed by 5 bases and the J gene end by 4 bases; junction bases not matched to a gene: 2. Using its own MiXCR run on the RT-PCR reads, TCRdb lists one record per CDR3 protein. Among approximately 720,000 distinct CDR3 sequences listed, 13% to 15% were seen once. This chain uses TRBV12-3 or TRBV12-4 with TRBJ2-1; TRBD2 agrees at 13 bases. The TCR sequence derives from a female donor in good health, serving as a healthy control. Sequences were obtained from memory CD4+ T cells from blood. The CDR3 is CASSGLAGAYNEQFF. CDR3 bases: TGTGCCAGCAGTGGACTAGCGGGAGCTTACAATGAGCAGTTCTTC.